This T cell receptor beta chain appears in the sequencing data of a study of cytomegalovirus exposure and HLA in healthy donors. Primers included in the PCR were 60 Vbeta and 13 Jbeta primers. Profiling relied on immunoSEQ multiplex PCR, and the TCRdb table lists in-frame clones only, not all of them. This sample has about 190,000 clones; roughly 80% occur once, and the top ten carry around 3.9%. The CDR3 loop spans 13 amino acids. Trimming at V came to 4 bases and at J to 10 bases, leaving 3 bases not matched to a gene. Germline values: CDR1 SGHDN, CDR2 FVKESK. Details on this clone: The antigen is unknown.

Study outcomes and limitations: What TCR beta sequences reportedly achieved was accurate prediction of HLA-A and HLA-B alleles in most subjects.

The receptor comes from a man between 50 and 59 years old in good health and CMV-seronegative. The rearrangement joins TRBV14 to TRBJ1-6, with TRBD1 matching over 8 bases. The specimen was PBMCs. CDR3 bases: TGTGCCAGCAGCCTAGACAGGGGCTCACCCCTCCACTTT. This encodes CASSLDRGSPLHF.